The next 14 T cell receptor beta chains were all read from a single sample in a study of cytomegalovirus exposure and HLA in healthy donors. Primers included in the PCR were 60 Vbeta and 13 Jbeta primers. Profiling relied on immunoSEQ multiplex PCR, and the TCRdb table lists in-frame clones only, not all of them. Of hundreds of thousands of clones listed, approximately 82% are singletons. Sequencing was performed on PBMCs. All receptors come from a man younger than 35 in good health and CMV-seronegative.

This clone was observed once. V usage is TRBV5-1 and J usage is TRBJ2-1; 7 positions agree with TRBD1. V was pared by 1 base and J by 0 bases, with 4 bases of the junction left unmatched. Germline V gives CDR1 SGHRS, CDR2 YFSETQ. The CDR3 totals 16 residues. In DNA, the CDR3 is TGCGCCAGCAGCTTGTACAGGGGTCTCTCCTACAATGAGCAGTTCTTC. It is translated as CASSLYRGLSYNEQFF.

The chain couples TRBV9 to TRBJ2-1, with 8 bases matching TRBD2. V shed 3 bases, J shed 5 bases, and the junction held 7 bases outside the gene matches. The CDR3 is 15 amino acids. Germline V gives CDR1 SGDLS, CDR2 YYNGEE. The CDR3 bases are TGTGCCAGCAGCGGGGAGCGGGAGCCCCACAATGAGCAGTTCTTC. This gives the protein CASSGEREPHNEQFF.

A few counts support this clone. The chain employs TRBV19 and TRBJ1-1, with D unresolved. The CDR3 is 12 residues long. Germline CDR1 and CDR2: LNHDA and SQIVND (reference sequence). Trimming cost V 1 base and J 7 bases, with 7 bases left between them. CDR3 region: CASSIGAVEAFF. CDR3 nucleotides: TGTGCCAGTAGTATAGGGGCAGTTGAAGCTTTCTTT.

CDR3 DNA: TGTGCCAGTTGTATCAGGGAGGGCGACTACGAGCAGTACTTC. It specifies CASCIREGDYEQYF. The chain joins TRBV6-6 to TRBJ2-7; 7 nucleotides align to TRBD2. Germline CDR1 MNHNY, CDR2 SVGAGI (reference sequence). The CDR3 is 14 amino acids. Unmatched junction bases numbered 11, after V lost 9 bases and J lost 3 bases.

The rearrangement uses TRBV28 and TRBJ1-2; 8 nucleotides align to TRBD1. V shed 6 bases and J 8 bases; nucleotides not matched to a gene: 14. The CDR3 runs 15 residues. Germline-derived CDR1 and CDR2 are MDHEN and SYDVKM. This chain's CDR3 is CASSSPGQGAGGYTF. CDR3 sequence (DNA): TGTGCCAGCAGCTCCCCCGGGCAGGGGGCGGGGGGCTACACCTTC.

The chain recombines TRBV9 with TRBJ1-2; 7 bases align to TRBD1. Germline trimming cut 3 bases from V and 3 bases from J; bases unmatched to any gene: 2. This CDR3 is built from 13 residues. Per the germline V gene, CDR1 is SGDLS and CDR2 is YYNGEE. The CDR3 coding sequence is TGTGCCAGCAGCGGACAGGGACACTATGGCTACACCTTC. It specifies CASSGQGHYGYTF. The full variable domain, completed using reference TRBV9 and TRBJ1-2, is DSGVTQTPKHLITATGQRVTLRCSPRSGDLSVYWYQQSLDQGLQFLIQYYNGEERAKGNILERFSAQQFPDLHSELNLSSLELGDSALYFCASSGQGHYGYTFGSGTRLTVV.

The chain is built from TRBV4-1 and TRBJ2-1, with 11 bases fitting TRBD2. Trimming took 4 bases from V and 4 from J; bases not matched to a gene: 21. Germline loops: CDR1 MGHRA, CDR2 YSYEKL. The CDR3 has 21 residues. The CDR3: CASSPQGSSGRWGLGYNEQFF. The CDR3 nucleotides are TGCGCCAGCAGCCCCCAAGGTTCTAGCGGGAGGTGGGGGTTAGGGTACAATGAGCAGTTCTTC.

This clone appeared a few times. The chain is built from TRBV27 and TRBJ1-2, with 8 bases aligning to TRBD1. Trimming cost V 2 bases and J 8 bases; bases outside gene matches: 13. Germline V CDR1 and CDR2: MNHEY, SMNVEV (reference sequence). The CDR3 spans 16 residues. As DNA, the CDR3 is TGTGCCAGCAGTTTACTAGGACAGGGCTATTACTTAGGCTACACCTTC. Encoded protein: CASSLLGQGYYLGYTF.

The table lists this clone with a few counts. The CDR3 is CASSLAPGGGANVLTF. The CDR3 nucleotides read TGTGCCAGCAGTTTGGCCCCGGGGGGCGGGGCCAACGTCCTGACTTTC. The chain joins TRBV28 to TRBJ2-6; D might be TRBD2 (7 bases). The ends were cut back, 3 bases at V and 4 bases at J, with 13 bases in the middle. The CDR3 is made up of 16 amino acids. In germline, CDR1 is MDHEN, CDR2 SYDVKM.

The chain uses TRBV4-2 and TRBJ2-1; 12 bases map to TRBD2. The CDR3 is 14 residues long. Looked up from germline, CDR1 is LGHNA and CDR2 is YNFKEQ. The J segment lost 9 bases and the V segment lost 2 bases, leaving 2 bases of the junction unmatched. CDR3 region: CASSQLAGGPEQFF. CDR3 bases: TGTGCCAGCAGCCAACTAGCGGGAGGGCCTGAGCAGTTCTTC.

The chain has TRBV12-1 and TRBJ1-1. TRBV12-1 is labeled a pseudogene. The CDR3 has 15 residues. CDR3 protein: CASSPAGLSNTEAFF. The DNA for the CDR3 is TGTGCCAGCAGCCCCGCCGGACTGTCGAACACTGAAGCTTTCTTT.

This clone appeared a single time. The genes are TRBV19 and TRBJ2-6, with 10 bases that match TRBD2. This CDR3 spans 16 amino acids. The V gene's germline CDR1 is LNHDA and CDR2 SQIVND (reference sequence). Trimming cost V 10 bases and J 0 bases; bases outside gene matches: 6. This CDR3 reads CATKVAGGSGANVLTF. The DNA of the CDR3 is TGTGCCACCAAGGTAGCGGGAGGCTCTGGGGCCAACGTCCTGACTTTC.

V is TRBV7-3 and J is TRBJ2-2; D is perhaps TRBD2 (5 bases). Trimming shortened V by 5 bases and J by 4 bases, and 14 bases separated the two germline ends. The CDR3 extends over 15 amino acids. The V gene's germline CDR1 is SGHTA and CDR2 FQGTGA. CDR3 sequence (DNA): TGTGCCAGCAGCCGCGGGCAAGGTGGCACCGGGGAGCTGTTTTTT. As protein: CASSRGQGGTGELFF.

This clone has only a few counts. Written as DNA, the CDR3 is TGCGCCAGCAGCTTGGACAGGGCGAATGAGCAGTTCTTC. Amino acid sequence: CASSLDRANEQFF. The chain has TRBV5-1 and TRBJ2-1, with D perhaps matching TRBD1 (6 bases). The CDR3 loop spans 13 amino acids. Germline V gene data show CDR1 as SGHRS and CDR2 as YFSETQ. V lost 0 bases and J lost 7, with 8 bases in between.